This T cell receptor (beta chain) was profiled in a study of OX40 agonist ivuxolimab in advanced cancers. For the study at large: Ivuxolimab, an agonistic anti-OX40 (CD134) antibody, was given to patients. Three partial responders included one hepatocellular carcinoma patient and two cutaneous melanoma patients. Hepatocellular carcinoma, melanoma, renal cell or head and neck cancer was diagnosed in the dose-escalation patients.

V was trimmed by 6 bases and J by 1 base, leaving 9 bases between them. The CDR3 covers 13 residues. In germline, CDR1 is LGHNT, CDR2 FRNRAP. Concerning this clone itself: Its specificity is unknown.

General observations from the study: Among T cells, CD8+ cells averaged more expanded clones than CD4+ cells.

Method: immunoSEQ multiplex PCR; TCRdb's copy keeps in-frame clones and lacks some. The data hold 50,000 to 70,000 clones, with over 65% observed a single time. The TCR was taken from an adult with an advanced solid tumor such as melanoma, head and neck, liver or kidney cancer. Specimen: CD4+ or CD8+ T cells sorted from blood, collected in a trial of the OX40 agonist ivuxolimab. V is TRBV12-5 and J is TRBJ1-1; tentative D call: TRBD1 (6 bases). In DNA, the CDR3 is TGTGCTAGTGGCCTGGACAGGAACACTGAAGCTTTCTTT. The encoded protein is CASGLDRNTEAFF.